The next 11 T cell receptor beta chains were all read from a single sample in a study of beta chain features in type 1 diabetes. Reverse transcribing all isolated RNA meant expressed TCRB transcripts were sequenced. Profiled with immunoSEQ multiplex PCR; TCRdb holds only in-frame clones, not every one. The data show about 320,000 clones, around 15% seen once. The sequencing input was central memory CD4+ T cells from blood. Every receptor here comes from a young man in good health.

The genes are TRBV11-3 and TRBJ2-4; D not certain. The CDR3 consists of 14 residues. V lost 1 base to trimming and J lost 5 bases, with 9 bases between them. Germline assignment: CDR1 SGHNT and CDR2 YENEEA. This chain's CDR3 is CASSLAAVQNIQYF. CDR3 nucleotides: TGTGCCAGCAGCTTAGCAGCCGTCCAAAACATTCAGTACTTC.

This clone was observed many times. Other DNA variants within this sample encode the same CDR3. The gene calls are TRBV14 and TRBJ2-5, with D possibly being TRBD2 (6 bases). There are 14 residues in the CDR3. Per the germline V gene, CDR1 is SGHDN and CDR2 is FVKESK. The V and J ends lost 4 bases and 1 base respectively, with 10 bases between them. Here the CDR3 reads CASSPRDFQETQYF. In DNA form, the CDR3 reads TGTGCCAGCAGCCCACGGGACTTCCAAGAGACCCAGTACTTC.

The rearrangement joins TRBV6-6 to TRBJ2-1; D is possibly TRBD2 (5 bases). Germline values: CDR1 MNHNY, CDR2 SVGAGI (reference sequence). V was clipped by 10 bases and J by 5 bases, with 21 bases between them. The length of the CDR3 is 15 residues. The CDR3 bases are TGTGCCATCAGGAGGTCTTTGGAGTCCCACAATGAGCAGTTCTTC. It encodes CAIRRSLESHNEQFF.

The chain links TRBV19 to TRBJ2-2, with no clear D. CDR1 is LNHDA, CDR2 SQIVND, per germline (reference sequence). The CDR3 is made up of 16 amino acids. V was pared by 5 bases and J by 1 base, with 14 bases between. The CDR3 region is CASSPAGRGNTGELFF. The CDR3 coding sequence is TGTGCCAGTAGTCCGGCCGGTCGAGGGAACACCGGGGAGCTGTTTTTT.

This clone has a handful of counts. CDR3 sequence (DNA): TGTGCCAGCAGCTCCTCGGCTAGCACAGATACGCAGTATTTT. Translation gives CASSSSASTDTQYF. This chain links TRBV11-3 with TRBJ2-3; D is uncertain. This CDR3 is 14 amino acids long. Germline V gene lookup returns CDR1 SGHNT and CDR2 YENEEA. Trimming cost V 4 bases and J 0 bases, with 8 bases left between them.

The V call is TRBV2, the J call TRBJ1-1; 8 bases align to TRBD1. Germline V gene lookup returns CDR1 SNHLY and CDR2 FYNNEI. The ends lost 3 bases at V and 8 bases at J; junction bases unmatched: 8. The CDR3 runs 14 residues. CDR3: CASSEGQAVSEAFF. The CDR3 nucleotides are TGTGCCAGCAGTGAGGGACAGGCCGTGAGCGAAGCTTTCTTT.

The V call is TRBV18, the J call TRBJ2-5; 7 positions match TRBD1. Germline-derived CDR1 and CDR2 are KGHSH and LQKENI. Losses at the gene ends were 4 bases for V and 5 bases for J; bases not matched to a gene: 4. This CDR3 region has 13 residues. CDR3 region: CASSQGAGETQYF. The CDR3, as DNA: TGTGCCAGCTCACAGGGGGCTGGGGAGACCCAGTACTTC.

V gene TRBV9 combines with J gene TRBJ2-2, with D unresolved. The CDR3 sequence is 14 residues long. CDR1 and CDR2 from the germline V gene are SGDLS and YYNGEE. V lost 0 bases and J lost 3, with 6 bases in between. CDR3 region: CASSVATDTGELFF. As DNA, the CDR3 is TGTGCCAGCAGCGTAGCAACAGACACCGGGGAGCTGTTTTTT.

This chain links TRBV9 with TRBJ2-2, with D hard to call. V was clipped by 6 bases and J by 5 bases, with 11 bases between them. CDR3 length: 13 residues. The germline V gene has CDR1 SGDLS and CDR2 YYNGEE. CDR3 sequence (DNA): TGTGCCAGCAACCCAGACTTGACCGGGGAGCTGTTTTTT. Amino acids: CASNPDLTGELFF.

This sequence joins TRBV7-8 and TRBJ2-5; 8 nucleotides line up with TRBD1. Looked up from germline, CDR1 is SGHVS and CDR2 is FQNEAQ. The CDR3 totals 15 residues. Unmatched junction bases numbered 7, after V lost 5 bases and J lost 2 bases. The CDR3 sequence: CASSVTGGRQETQYF. The CDR3 nucleotides read TGTGCCAGCAGCGTTACAGGGGGAAGACAAGAGACCCAGTACTTC.

This clone was recorded a few times. The chain links TRBV4-3 to TRBJ2-3; tentative D call: TRBD1 (6 bases). The germline CDR1 and CDR2 sequences are LGHNA and YSLEER. CDR3 length: 15 residues. V was trimmed by 0 bases and J by 3 bases, leaving 10 bases between them. The CDR3: CASSQEVQGTDTQYF. The CDR3 DNA sequence: TGCGCCAGCAGCCAAGAAGTCCAGGGGACAGATACGCAGTATTTT.